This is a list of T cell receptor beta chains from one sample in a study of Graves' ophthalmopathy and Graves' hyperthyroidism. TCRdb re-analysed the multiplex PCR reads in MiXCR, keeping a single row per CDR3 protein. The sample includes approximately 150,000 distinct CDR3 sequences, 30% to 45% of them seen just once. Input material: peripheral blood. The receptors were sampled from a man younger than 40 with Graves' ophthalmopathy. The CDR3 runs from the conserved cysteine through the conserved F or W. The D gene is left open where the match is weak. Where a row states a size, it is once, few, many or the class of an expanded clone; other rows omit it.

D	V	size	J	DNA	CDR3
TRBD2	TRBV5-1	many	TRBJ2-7	TGCGCCAGCAGCTTTGGGGGGGGGTACTACGAGCAGTACTTC	CASSFGGGYYEQYF
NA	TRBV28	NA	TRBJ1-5	TGTGCCAGCAGTTTAAACGTCGCGGGCAATCAGCCCCAGCATTTT	CASSLNVAGNQPQHF
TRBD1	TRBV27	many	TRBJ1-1	TGTGCCAGCAGTCCGGCGGGACAGGGTTTGAGAGTCACTGAAGCTTTCTTT	CASSPAGQGLRVTEAFF
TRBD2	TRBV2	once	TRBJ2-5	TGTGCCAGCAGTTACTCGGCTAGCGGGGATAGGACCCAGTACTTC	CASSYSASGDRTQYF
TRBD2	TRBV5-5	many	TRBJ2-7	TGTGCCAGCAGCTTGGGGGGCGGACTGAGCGGGAGGTCGTCCCATCTTTACGAGCAGTACTTC	CASSLGGGLSGRSSHLYEQYF
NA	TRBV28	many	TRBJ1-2	TGTGCCAGCAGTTTGGGACTCACCTATGGCTACACCTTC	CASSLGLTYGYTF
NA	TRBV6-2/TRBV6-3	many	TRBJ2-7	TGTGCCACCGGGCGGACGGACCGTTACGAGCAGTACTTC	CATGRTDRYEQYF
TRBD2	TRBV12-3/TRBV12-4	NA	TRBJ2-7	TGTGCCAGCAGTTTACAGCTAGCGGGTTCACCCTACGAGCAGTACTTC	CASSLQLAGSPYEQYF
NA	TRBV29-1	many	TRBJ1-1	TGCAGCCCGAGTAACACTGAAGCTTTCTTT	CSPSNTEAFF
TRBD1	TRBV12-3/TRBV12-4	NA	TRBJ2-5	TGTGCCAGCACCGCCCCTCGGACAGGGCCAAAGTACTTC	CASTAPRTGPKYF
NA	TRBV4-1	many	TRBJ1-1	TGCGCCAGCAGCCAAGTCCCCGAGAACACTGAAGCTTTCTTT	CASSQVPENTEAFF
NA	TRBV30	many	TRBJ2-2	TGTGCCTGGAATAAGGGGATCGGCGGGGAGCTGTTTTTT	CAWNKGIGGELFF
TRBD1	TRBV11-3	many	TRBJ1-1	TGTGCCAGCAGCGCGCGACAGGGGGCCTTCACTGAAGCTTTCTTT	CASSARQGAFTEAFF
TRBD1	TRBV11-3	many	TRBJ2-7	TGTGCCAGCAGCTTAATCGGCCCCGGGACAGACCCCTACGAGCAGTACTTC	CASSLIGPGTDPYEQYF
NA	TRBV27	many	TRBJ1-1	TGTGCCAGCAGTTTAGTGGGGGTAGGCACTGAAGCTTTCTTT	CASSLVGVGTEAFF
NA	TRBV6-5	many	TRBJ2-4	TGTGCCAGCAGTTACTCCTACCCTTCCCGAAACATTCAGTACTTC	CASSYSYPSRNIQYF
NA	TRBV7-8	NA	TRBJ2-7	TGTGCCAGCAGCTCACTCAACGGGGGAATCTACTCCTACGAGCAGTACTTC	CASSSLNGGIYSYEQYF
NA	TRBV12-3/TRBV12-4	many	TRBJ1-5	TGTGCCAGCAGTTTAGACAGGTTCGACCAGCCCCAGCATTTT	CASSLDRFDQPQHF
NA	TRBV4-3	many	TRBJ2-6	TGCGCCAGCAGCCCGAGCCGGATCCCGATAGGGGCCAACGTCCTGACTTTC	CASSPSRIPIGANVLTF
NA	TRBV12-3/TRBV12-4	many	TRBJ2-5	TGTGCCAGCAAATACAGCATTCAGGAGACCCAGTACTTC	CASKYSIQETQYF
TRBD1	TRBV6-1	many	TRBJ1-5	TGTGCCAGCAGCGATGCAAAGGGGGACCGGGACAGGTCTGATCAGCCCCAGCATTTT	CASSDAKGDRDRSDQPQHF
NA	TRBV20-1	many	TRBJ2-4	TGCAGTGCTAGGGGCGCCCCGGTAGGGGCCAAAAACATTCAGTACTTC	CSARGAPVGAKNIQYF
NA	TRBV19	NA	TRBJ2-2	TGTGCCAGTAGTAGGGGGACCGCTAGAACCGGGGAGCTGTTTTTT	CASSRGTARTGELFF
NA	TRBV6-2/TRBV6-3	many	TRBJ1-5	TGTGCCAGCAGTTACAGGCCACCTTCAAGAATGTACCATCAGCCCCAGCATTTT	CASSYRPPSRMYHQPQHF
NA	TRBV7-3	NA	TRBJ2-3	TGTGCCAGCAGCAGAAGGAGACTAGTTTCCACAGATACGCAGTATTTT	CASSRRRLVSTDTQYF
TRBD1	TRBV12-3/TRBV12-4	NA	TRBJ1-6	TGTGCCAGCCATCTTGGGACAGTAGGATCACCCCTCCACTTT	CASHLGTVGSPLHF
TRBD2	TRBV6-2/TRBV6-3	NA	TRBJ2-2	TGTGCCAGCAGCCCTGACCGACTAGCGGTAAACACCGGGGAGCTGTTTTTT	CASSPDRLAVNTGELFF
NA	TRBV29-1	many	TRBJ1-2	TGCAGCGTTGAATCTCGTCCCTATGGCTACACCTTC	CSVESRPYGYTF
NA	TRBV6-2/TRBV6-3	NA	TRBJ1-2	TGTGCCAGCAGTTACTCTTGGGCGGGGGCTGATGGCTACACCTTC	CASSYSWAGADGYTF
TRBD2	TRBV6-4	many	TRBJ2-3	TGTGCCAGCAGAGCATTACGACTAGCGGGAACAGATACGCAGTATTTT	CASRALRLAGTDTQYF
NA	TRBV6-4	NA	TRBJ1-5	TGTGCCAGCAGTCCCCGGTCAGGGCGCGGGTACAATCAGCCCCAGCATTTT	CASSPRSGRGYNQPQHF
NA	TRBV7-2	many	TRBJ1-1	TGTGCCAGCAGCTTATCCGGGGGAGAAAACACTGAAGCTTTCTTT	CASSLSGGENTEAFF
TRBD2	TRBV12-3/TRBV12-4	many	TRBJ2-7	TGTGCCAGCAGTTTTTTGGGGACTAGCGGCTCCTACGAGCAGTACTTC	CASSFLGTSGSYEQYF
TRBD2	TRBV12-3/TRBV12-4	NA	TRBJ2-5	TGTGCCAGCAGCGGGACTAGCGGGTGGCAAGAGACCCAGTACTTC	CASSGTSGWQETQYF
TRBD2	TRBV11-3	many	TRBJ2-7	TGTGCCAGCAGCTCACTTAGCGGGAGGGTCTACGAGCAGTACTTC	CASSSLSGRVYEQYF
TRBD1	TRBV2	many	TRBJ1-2	TGTGCCAGCAGATTGACAGGGGCCGACTATGGCTACACCTTC	CASRLTGADYGYTF
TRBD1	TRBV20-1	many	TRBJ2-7	TGCAGTGCTCCCAAGACAGGGAGTATAGCCTACGAGCAGTACTTC	CSAPKTGSIAYEQYF
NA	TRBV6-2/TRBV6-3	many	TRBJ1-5	TGTGCCAGCAGTTACGGGCCGGGGGAAGGGGATCAGCCCCAGCATTTT	CASSYGPGEGDQPQHF
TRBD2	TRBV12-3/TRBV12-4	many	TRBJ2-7	TGTGCCAGCAGTTTAATGAGCGGGAGGGGGGCCTACGAGCAGTACTTC	CASSLMSGRGAYEQYF
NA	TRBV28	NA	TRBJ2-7	TGTGCCACTGGCCCTTGGCAAACGAATCAACCCTACGAGCAGTACTTC	CATGPWQTNQPYEQYF
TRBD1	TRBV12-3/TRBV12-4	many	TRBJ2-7	TGTGCCAGCACCCCCGGGGACAGAGTGGGGGAGCAGTACTTC	CASTPGDRVGEQYF
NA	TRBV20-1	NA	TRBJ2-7	TGCAGTGCTAGGTCCCCTCTGGGGGCCTACGAGCAGTACTTC	CSARSPLGAYEQYF
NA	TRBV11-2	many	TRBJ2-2	TGTGCCAGCAGTCTCGAACTATGGGGCGGGGAGCTGTTTTTT	CASSLELWGGELFF
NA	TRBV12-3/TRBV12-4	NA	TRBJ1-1	TGTGCCAGCACTTCGGGAGGGAGCCGAGAAGCTTTCTTT	CASTSGGSREAFF
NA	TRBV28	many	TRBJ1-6	TGTGCCAGCAGTCTTTCAGCCTATAATTCACCCCTCCACTTT	CASSLSAYNSPLHF
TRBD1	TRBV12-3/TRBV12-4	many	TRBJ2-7	TGTGCCAGCAGCTCGGGACAGGGGGCCTCCGAGCAGTACTTC	CASSSGQGASEQYF
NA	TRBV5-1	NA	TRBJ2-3	TGCGCCAGCAGCTTGGGTCGGGAGCGCACAGATACGCAGTATTTT	CASSLGRERTDTQYF
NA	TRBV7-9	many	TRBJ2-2	TGTGCCAGCACCTTCACCGGGGAGCTGTTTTTT	CASTFTGELFF
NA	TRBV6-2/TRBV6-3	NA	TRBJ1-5	TGTGCCAGCTGGGTTGGGGGTATCAATCAGCCCCAGCATTTT	CASWVGGINQPQHF